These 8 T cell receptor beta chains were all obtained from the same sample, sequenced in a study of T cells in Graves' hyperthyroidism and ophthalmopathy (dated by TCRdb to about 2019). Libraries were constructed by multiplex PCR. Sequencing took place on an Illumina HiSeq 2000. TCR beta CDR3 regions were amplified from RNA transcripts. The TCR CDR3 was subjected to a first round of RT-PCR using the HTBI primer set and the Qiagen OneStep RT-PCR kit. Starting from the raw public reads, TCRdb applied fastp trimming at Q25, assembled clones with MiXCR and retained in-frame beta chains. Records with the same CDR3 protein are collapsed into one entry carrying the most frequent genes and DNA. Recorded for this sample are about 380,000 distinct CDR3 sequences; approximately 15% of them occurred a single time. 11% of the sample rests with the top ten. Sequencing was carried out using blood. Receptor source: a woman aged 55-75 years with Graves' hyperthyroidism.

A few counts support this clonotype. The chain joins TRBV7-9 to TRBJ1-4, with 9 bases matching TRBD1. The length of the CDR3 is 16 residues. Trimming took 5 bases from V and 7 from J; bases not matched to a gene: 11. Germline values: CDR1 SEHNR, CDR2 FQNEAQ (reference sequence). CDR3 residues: CASSANDRGYGEKLFF. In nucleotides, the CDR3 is TGTGCCAGCAGCGCTAACGACAGGGGGTATGGTGAAAAACTGTTTTTT.

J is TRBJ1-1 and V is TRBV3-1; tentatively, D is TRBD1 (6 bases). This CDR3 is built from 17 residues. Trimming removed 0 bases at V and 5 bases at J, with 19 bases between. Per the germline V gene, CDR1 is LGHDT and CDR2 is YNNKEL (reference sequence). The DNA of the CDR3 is TGTGCCAGCAGCCAAGATTGGTGGGGGGCCCCCGCGACTGAAGCTTTCTTT. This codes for CASSQDWWGAPATEAFF.

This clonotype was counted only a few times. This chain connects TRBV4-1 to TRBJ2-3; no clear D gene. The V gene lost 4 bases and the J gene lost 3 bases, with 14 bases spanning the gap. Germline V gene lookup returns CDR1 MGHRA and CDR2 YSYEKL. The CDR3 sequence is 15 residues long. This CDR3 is CASSPTRLVTDTQYF. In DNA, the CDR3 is TGCGCCAGCAGCCCGACGAGACTGGTGACAGATACGCAGTATTTT.

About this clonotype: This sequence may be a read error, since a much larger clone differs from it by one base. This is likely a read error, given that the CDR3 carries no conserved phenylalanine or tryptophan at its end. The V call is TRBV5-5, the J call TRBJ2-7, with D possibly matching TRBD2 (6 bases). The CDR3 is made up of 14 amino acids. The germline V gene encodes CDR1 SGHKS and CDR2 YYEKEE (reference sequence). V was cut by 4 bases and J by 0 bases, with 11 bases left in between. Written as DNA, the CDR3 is TGTGCCAGCAGCCACGGCGGGATCTCCTACGAGCAGTACCTC. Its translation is CASSHGGISYEQYL.

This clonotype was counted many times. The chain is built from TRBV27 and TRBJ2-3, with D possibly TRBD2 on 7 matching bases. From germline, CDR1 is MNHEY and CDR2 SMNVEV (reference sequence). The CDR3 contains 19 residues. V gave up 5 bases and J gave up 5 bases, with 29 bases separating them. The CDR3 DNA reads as TGTGCCAGCAGTCATCAGGGGAGGAATAGCGGGCCGCTGTTAGATACGCAGTATTTT. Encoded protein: CASSHQGRNSGPLLDTQYF.

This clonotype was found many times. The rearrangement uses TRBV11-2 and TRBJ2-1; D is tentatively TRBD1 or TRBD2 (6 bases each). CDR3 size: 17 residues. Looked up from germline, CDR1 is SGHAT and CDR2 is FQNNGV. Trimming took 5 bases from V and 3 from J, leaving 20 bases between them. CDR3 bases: TGTGCCAGCAGCCCTAGGGGGTCGGTAGCGGTCTACAATGAGCAGTTCTTC. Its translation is CASSPRGSVAVYNEQFF.

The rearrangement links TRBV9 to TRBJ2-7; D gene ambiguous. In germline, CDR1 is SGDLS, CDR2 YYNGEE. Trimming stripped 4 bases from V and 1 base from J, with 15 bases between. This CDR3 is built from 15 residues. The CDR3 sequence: CASSQPTDRSYEQYF. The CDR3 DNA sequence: TGTGCCAGCAGCCAGCCAACCGACCGATCCTACGAGCAGTACTTC.

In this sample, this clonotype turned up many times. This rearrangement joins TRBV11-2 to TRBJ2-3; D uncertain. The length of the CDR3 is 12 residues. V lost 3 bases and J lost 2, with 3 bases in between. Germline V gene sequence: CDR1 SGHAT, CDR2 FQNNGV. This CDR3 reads CASSLYTDTQYF. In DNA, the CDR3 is TGTGCCAGCAGCTTGTACACAGATACGCAGTATTTT.